This T cell receptor beta chain derives from a study of human T cells and chemical hapten exposure. TCRdb fed the RACE reads into MiXCR, producing one record per CDR3 protein. The sample has 180,000 or so distinct CDR3 sequences, 14% seen once. This CDR3 has 15 amino acids. Germline V gene data show CDR1 as MNHNS and CDR2 as SASEGT. V lost 5 bases and J 4 bases, leaving 17 bases between the germline ends. Time point described: patch test 1, 2 weeks after DPC sensitization. Treatment noted: therapeutic diphenylcyclopropenone sensitization with weekly scalp DPC. Someone pulled total RNA out of unfractionated whole blood.

The source was whole blood, collected in connection with sensitization to the hapten diphenylcyclopropenone (DPC). The clonotype was recovered from a woman aged 30 to 39 with alopecia areata. Some clones in this sample may be carry-over from other donors' samples. The rearrangement uses TRBV6-1 and TRBJ1-2; D is possibly TRBD1 (5 bases). CDR3 residues: CASSQTRVASYGYTF. The CDR3 coding sequence is TGTGCCAGCAGTCAGACCAGGGTTGCCAGCTATGGCTACACCTTC.